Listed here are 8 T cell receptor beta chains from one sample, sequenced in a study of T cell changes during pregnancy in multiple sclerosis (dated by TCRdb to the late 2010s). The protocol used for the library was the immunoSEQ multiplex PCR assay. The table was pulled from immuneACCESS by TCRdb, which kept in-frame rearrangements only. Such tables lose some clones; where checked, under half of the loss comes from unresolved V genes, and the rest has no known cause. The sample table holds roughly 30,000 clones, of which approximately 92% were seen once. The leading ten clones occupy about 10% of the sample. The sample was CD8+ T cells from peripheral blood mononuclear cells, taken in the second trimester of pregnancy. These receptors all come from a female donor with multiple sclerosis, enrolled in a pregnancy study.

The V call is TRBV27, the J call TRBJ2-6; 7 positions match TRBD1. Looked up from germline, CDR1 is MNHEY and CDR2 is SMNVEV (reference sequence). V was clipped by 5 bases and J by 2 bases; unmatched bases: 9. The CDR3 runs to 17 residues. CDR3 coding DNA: TGTGCCAGCAGTCCAATAAGACAGGGTCCTGGGGCCAACGTCCTGACTTTC. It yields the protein CASSPIRQGPGANVLTF.

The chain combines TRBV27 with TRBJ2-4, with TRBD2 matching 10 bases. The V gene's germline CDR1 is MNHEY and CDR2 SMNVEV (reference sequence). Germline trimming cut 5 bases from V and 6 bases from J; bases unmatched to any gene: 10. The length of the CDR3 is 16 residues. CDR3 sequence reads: CASSRPSAGGLNIQYF. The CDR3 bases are TGTGCCAGCAGTCGCCCGTCAGCGGGAGGGTTAAACATTCAGTACTTC.

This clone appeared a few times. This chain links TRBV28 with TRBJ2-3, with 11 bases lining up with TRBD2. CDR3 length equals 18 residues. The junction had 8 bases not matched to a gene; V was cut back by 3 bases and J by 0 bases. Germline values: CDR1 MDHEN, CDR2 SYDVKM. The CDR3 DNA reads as TGTGCCAGCAGTTTGGGTCTAGCGGGGGGAACTAGCACAGATACGCAGTATTTT. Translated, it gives CASSLGLAGGTSTDTQYF. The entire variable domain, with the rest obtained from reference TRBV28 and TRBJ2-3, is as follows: DVKVTQSSRYLVKRTGEKVFLECVQDMDHENMFWYRQDPGLGLRLIYFSYDVKMKEKGDIPEGYSVSREKKERFSLILESASTNQTSMYLCASSLGLAGGTSTDTQYFGPGTRLTVL.

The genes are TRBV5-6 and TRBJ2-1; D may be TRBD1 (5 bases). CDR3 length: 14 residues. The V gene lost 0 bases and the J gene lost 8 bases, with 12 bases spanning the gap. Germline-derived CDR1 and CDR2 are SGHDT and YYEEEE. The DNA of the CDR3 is TGTGCCAGCAGCTTGGAGGGGTGGATTTATGAGCAGTTCTTC. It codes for CASSLEGWIYEQFF.

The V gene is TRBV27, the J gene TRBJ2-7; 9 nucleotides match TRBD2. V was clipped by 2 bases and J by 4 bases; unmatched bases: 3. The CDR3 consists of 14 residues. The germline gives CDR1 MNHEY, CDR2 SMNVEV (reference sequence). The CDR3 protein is CASSLAGGMYEQYF. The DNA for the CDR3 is TGTGCCAGCAGTTTAGCGGGAGGGATGTACGAGCAGTACTTC.

CDR3 DNA sequence: TGTGCCAGCAGCGAGACAGGGGCAAATAGCTACGAGCAGTACTTC. This translates into CASSETGANSYEQYF. The genes are TRBV7-2 and TRBJ2-7; TRBD1 aligns across 8 bases. Germline lookup yields CDR1 SGHTA and CDR2 FQGNSA. The CDR3 loop spans 15 amino acids. The trim removed 5 bases at V and 3 bases at J, leaving 9 bases unmatched.

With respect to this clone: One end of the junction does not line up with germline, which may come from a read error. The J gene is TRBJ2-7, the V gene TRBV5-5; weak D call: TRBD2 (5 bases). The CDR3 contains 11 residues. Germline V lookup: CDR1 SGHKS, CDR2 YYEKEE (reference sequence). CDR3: CASSVGEIEHF. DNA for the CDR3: TGTGCCAGCAGCGTGGGAGAGATTGAGCACTTC. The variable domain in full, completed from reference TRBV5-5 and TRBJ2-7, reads DAGVTQSPTHLIKTRGQQVTLRCSPISGHKSVSWYQQVLGQGPQFIFQYYEKEERGRGNFPDRFSARQFPNYSSELNVNALLLGDSALYLCASSVGEIEHFGPGTRLTVT.

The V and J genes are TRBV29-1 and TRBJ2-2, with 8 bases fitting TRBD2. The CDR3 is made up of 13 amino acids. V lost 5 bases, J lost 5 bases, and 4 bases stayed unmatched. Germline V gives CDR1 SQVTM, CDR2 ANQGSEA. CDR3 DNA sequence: TGCAGCGTTCCATCGGGGGGGACCGGGGAGCTGTTTTTT. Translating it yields CSVPSGGTGELFF.